This passage covers 27 T cell receptor beta chains from one sample sequenced in a study of blood T cell repertoires in COVID-19. Clones were read by immunoSEQ multiplex PCR, and TCRdb kept only the in-frame ones, dropping some. Of about 150,000 clones listed, around 83% are singletons. The sample consisted of peripheral blood. These receptors were taken from a woman in her fifties or sixties with acute or convalescent COVID-19.

This clone was seen a handful of times. The rearrangement joins TRBV5-1 to TRBJ2-7, with TRBD1 matching 7 bases. CDR3 size: 14 residues. Germline V lookup: CDR1 SGHRS, CDR2 YFSETQ. V lost 5 bases, J lost 5 bases, and 10 bases stayed unmatched. CDR3 bases: TGCGCCAGCAGAGGAGACAGGGTGGTGGACGAGCAGTACTTC. Translating it yields CASRGDRVVDEQYF. The full variable domain, completed using reference TRBV5-1 and TRBJ2-7, is KAGVTQTPRYLIKTRGQQVTLSCSPISGHRSVSWYQQTPGQGLQFLFEYFSETQRNKGNFPGRFSGRQFSNSRSEMNVSTLELGDSALYLCASRGDRVVDEQYFGPGTRLTVT.

The chain couples TRBV9 to TRBJ2-1; 8 nucleotides line up with TRBD2. Germline values: CDR1 SGDLS, CDR2 YYNGEE. CDR3 length: 17 residues. V trimming: 2 bases; J trimming: 8 bases; junction bases outside the gene matches: 15. CDR3 amino acids: CASSVARDGGARYEQFF. The CDR3 DNA reads TGTGCCAGCAGCGTCGCCCGGGACGGGGGGGCCAGATATGAGCAGTTCTTC.

This chain connects TRBV3-1 (or the pseudogene TRBV3-2) to TRBJ1-1; D ambiguous. Germline V gives CDR1 LGHDT, CDR2 YNNKEL (reference sequence). Trimming took off 3 bases at V and 6 bases at J, with 8 bases between the two ends. This CDR3 has 12 residues. The CDR3 sequence is CASSQRRSEAFF. In DNA form, the CDR3 reads TGTGCCAGCAGCCAGCGGAGGTCTGAAGCTTTCTTT.

The genes are TRBV6-5 and TRBJ1-4; D gene unclear. Looked up from germline, CDR1 is MNHEY and CDR2 is SVGAGI. The CDR3 extends over 14 amino acids. Between the trimmed V and J ends, which lost 5 bases and 7 bases, there was a span of 14 bases. Here the CDR3 reads CASSRETAGEKLFF. For the CDR3, the DNA is TGTGCCAGCAGTCGGGAGACCGCCGGTGAAAAACTGTTTTTT.

The chain recombines TRBV5-4 with TRBJ1-6; maybe TRBD1 (5 bases). The CDR3 totals 14 residues. V was clipped by 5 bases and J by 9 bases, with 15 bases between them. The germline gives CDR1 SGHNT, CDR2 YYREEE (reference sequence). CDR3 sequence reads: CASSKDSLGSPLHF. The CDR3 nucleotides read TGTGCCAGCAGTAAAGACAGCCTAGGTTCACCCCTCCACTTT.

This clone was picked up one time. The chain carries TRBV11-2 and TRBJ1-2, with D tentatively TRBD1 (5 bases). The CDR3 is made up of 16 amino acids. Looked up from germline, CDR1 is SGHAT and CDR2 is FQNNGV. The germline V and J ends were trimmed by 1 base and 3 bases, with 15 bases remaining between them. CDR3: CASSLAGTRRHYGYTF. In DNA form, the CDR3 reads TGTGCCAGCAGCTTAGCAGGGACTAGGCGTCACTATGGCTACACCTTC.

V and J are TRBV3-1 (or the pseudogene TRBV3-2) and TRBJ1-6; no definite D call. Trimming removed 1 base at V and 11 bases at J, with 9 bases between. The CDR3 is made up of 13 amino acids. Germline CDR1 is LGHDT and CDR2 is YNNKEL (reference sequence). CDR3 region: CASSQGELTPLHF. The DNA of the CDR3 is TGTGCCAGCAGCCAAGGGGAGTTGACACCCCTCCACTTT.

The rearrangement uses TRBV5-5 and TRBJ2-7; tentative D call: TRBD2 (5 bases). The CDR3 length is 12 residues. V was clipped by 0 bases and J by 5 bases, with 6 bases between them. Germline values: CDR1 SGHKS, CDR2 YYEKEE (reference sequence). This CDR3 is CASSLAGNEQYF. Here the CDR3 DNA reads TGTGCCAGCAGCTTGGCCGGGAACGAGCAGTACTTC.

The chain couples TRBV7-8 to TRBJ2-7; perhaps TRBD2 as D (7 bases). CDR1 and CDR2 (germline): SGHVS, FQNEAQ. V was cut by 3 bases and J by 5 bases, with 14 bases left in between. The CDR3 consists of 14 residues. This chain's CDR3 is CASSFGGGANEQYF. In DNA form, the CDR3 reads TGTGCCAGCAGCTTCGGTGGGGGGGCCAACGAGCAGTACTTC.

Regarding this clone: Other nucleotide sequences in the sample specify the same CDR3. V is TRBV6-5 and J is TRBJ1-2; 7 bases are shared with TRBD1. This CDR3 comprises 14 residues. CDR1 is MNHEY and CDR2 is SVGAGI in the germline V gene. V lost 6 bases, J lost 0 bases, and 4 bases stayed unmatched. The CDR3 protein is CASSRTGPNYGYTF. The CDR3 coding sequence is TGTGCCAGCAGCAGGACAGGTCCTAACTATGGCTACACCTTC.

The J gene is TRBJ1-2, the V gene TRBV7-9; possible D gene TRBD1, 6 bases. The germline CDR1 and CDR2 sequences are SEHNR and FQNEAQ (reference sequence). The CDR3 consists of 19 residues. V lost 1 base and J 0 bases, leaving 21 bases between the germline ends. In nucleotides, the CDR3 is TGTGCCAGCAGCTTAGGGGCAGGGGCAAGTCCCTCAGCTAACTATGGCTACACCTTC. It codes for CASSLGAGASPSANYGYTF. Based on the CDR3 plus reference TRBV7-9 and TRBJ1-2, the full variable domain is DTGVSQNPRHKITKRGQNVTFRCDPISEHNRLYWYRQTLGQGPEFLTYFQNEAQLEKSRLLSDRFSAERPKGSFSTLEIQRTEQGDSAMYLCASSLGAGASPSANYGYTFGSGTRLTVV.

The J gene is TRBJ1-1, the V gene TRBV10-3; D possibly corresponds to TRBD1 (5 bases). V dropped 6 bases and J dropped 4 bases, with 18 bases sitting between them. Germline V gives CDR1 ENHRY, CDR2 SYGVKD. The CDR3 loop spans 15 amino acids. The CDR3 nucleotides read TGTGCCATCAGCCCCACGGGCAGAAGGGGCACTGAAGCTTTCTTT. It specifies CAISPTGRRGTEAFF.

This chain joins TRBV7-3 and TRBJ1-1; no clear D gene. This CDR3 region has 13 residues. Per germline, CDR1 SGHTA and CDR2 FQGTGA. Trimming left V 1 base short and J 5 bases short, with 8 bases between. DNA for the CDR3: TGTGCCAGCAGCTTAAGTGGGCATACTGAAGCTTTCTTT. Residues: CASSLSGHTEAFF.

This chain uses TRBV20-1 with TRBJ1-1, with D hard to call. The V gene's germline CDR1 is DFQATT and CDR2 SNEGSKA (reference sequence). The CDR3 spans 13 residues. The V and J ends lost 3 bases and 3 bases respectively, with 11 bases between them. CDR3 residues: CSASSQYDTEAFF. The CDR3 coding sequence is TGCAGTGCTAGTTCGCAGTACGACACTGAAGCTTTCTTT.

The CDR3 region has the DNA TGTGCCAGCAATCAGGGGAACACCGGGGAGCTGTTTTTT. Amino acids: CASNQGNTGELFF. This sequence joins TRBV12-3 or TRBV12-4 and TRBJ2-2; tentative D call: TRBD1 (5 bases). CDR3 length equals 13 residues. V was trimmed by 7 bases and J by 1 base, leaving 7 bases between them.

The gene calls are TRBV6-5 and TRBJ1-4; 9 bases line up with TRBD1. This CDR3 region has 14 residues. Germline assignment: CDR1 MNHEY and CDR2 SVGAGI. Losses at the gene ends were 6 bases for V and 8 bases for J; bases not matched to a gene: 7. DNA for the CDR3: TGTGCCAGCAGCCACGGACAGGGGAACGAAAAACTGTTTTTT. Protein sequence: CASSHGQGNEKLFF.

A few counts support this clone. The chain links TRBV29-1 to TRBJ1-4; D is ambiguous. There are 13 residues in the CDR3. The V gene lost 7 bases and the J gene lost 0 bases, with 9 bases spanning the gap. Germline values: CDR1 SQVTM, CDR2 ANQGSEA. CDR3 bases: TGCAGCGCCAGACATTCAACTAATGAAAAACTGTTTTTT. Its translation: CSARHSTNEKLFF.

The sample holds one count of this clone. The chain couples TRBV7-2 to TRBJ1-1; D unresolved. The CDR3 loop spans 15 amino acids. Germline assignment: CDR1 SGHTA and CDR2 FQGNSA. Trimming cost V 1 base and J 1 base, with 10 bases left between them. CDR3: CASSLGTGTNTEAFF. DNA for the CDR3: TGTGCCAGCAGCTTAGGTACGGGAACGAACACTGAAGCTTTCTTT.

This chain connects TRBV2 to TRBJ1-5; D might be TRBD1 (5 bases). Germline V gives CDR1 SNHLY, CDR2 FYNNEI. Trimming removed 5 bases from V and 0 bases from J, with 11 bases in between. The CDR3 length is 15 residues. The CDR3 DNA is TGTGCCAGCAGTTCCTTGGACAATAGCAATCAGCCCCAGCATTTT. It encodes CASSSLDNSNQPQHF. Together with reference TRBV2 and TRBJ1-5, the CDR3 gives the full variable domain: EPEVTQTPSHQVTQMGQEVILRCVPISNHLYFYWYRQILGQKVEFLVSFYNNEISEKSEIFDDQFSVERPDGSNFTLKIRSTKLEDSAMYFCASSSLDNSNQPQHFGDGTRLSIL.

The genes are TRBV24-1 and TRBJ1-4, with a tentative D call TRBD1 (6 bases). The length of the CDR3 is 16 residues. Trimming took 3 bases from V and 8 from J, leaving 18 bases between them. Germline-derived CDR1 and CDR2 are KGHDR and SFDVKD. The CDR3 bases are TGTGCCACCAGTGATGGAACAGGGATCGCACGGGAAAAACTGTTTTTT. Amino acid sequence: CATSDGTGIAREKLFF.

The V and J genes are TRBV7-9 and TRBJ1-2; a possible D gene is TRBD1 (6 bases). V lost 1 base, J lost 5 bases, and 20 bases lay in between. The CDR3 length is 17 residues. The germline gives CDR1 SEHNR, CDR2 FQNEAQ (reference sequence). For the CDR3, the DNA is TGTGCCAGCAGCTTAGACCCCGCACGGACAGCCTTTTATGGCTACACCTTC. As protein: CASSLDPARTAFYGYTF.

This clone has just a few counts. The CDR3 DNA follows: TGTGCCAGCAGTCCAACTGAGGTGTTGGGGGAGGGGCTAGCGGGGGGCCCGACAGATACGCAGTATTTT. This encodes CASSPTEVLGEGLAGGPTDTQYF. J is TRBJ2-3 and V is TRBV3-1 (or the pseudogene TRBV3-2); 11 nucleotides match TRBD2. Per germline, CDR1 LGHDT and CDR2 YNNKEL (reference sequence). With V trimmed by 6 bases and J by 3 bases, 29 bases remained unmatched. The CDR3 extends over 23 amino acids.

As concerns this clone: In the same sample, other DNA sequences code for this CDR3. This chain uses TRBV19 with TRBJ1-5, with TRBD1 matching 7 bases. CDR1 and CDR2 (germline): LNHDA, SQIVND (reference sequence). The CDR3 is 15 amino acids. With V trimmed by 4 bases and J by 1 base, 4 bases remained unmatched. As DNA, the CDR3 is TGTGCCAGTAGTAGACAGGGCAGGAGCAATCAGCCCCAGCATTTT. This codes for CASSRQGRSNQPQHF.

The chain carries TRBV3-1 (or the pseudogene TRBV3-2) and TRBJ1-5, with 11 bases fitting TRBD1. The CDR3 sequence is 16 residues long. Per germline, CDR1 LGHDT and CDR2 YNNKEL (reference sequence). Trimming took 1 base from V and 4 from J; bases not matched to a gene: 3. The DNA for the CDR3 is TGTGCCAGCAGCCAAGGGACAGGGGGCTTTAATCAGCCCCAGCATTTT. Its protein product is CASSQGTGGFNQPQHF.

This clone is a singleton in its sample. At the DNA level, this CDR3 is encoded by other sequences in the same sample as well. The rearrangement joins TRBV7-9 to TRBJ2-5; D might be TRBD1 (5 bases). V shed 2 bases and J shed 2 bases, with 12 bases lying between them. The CDR3 spans 15 residues. Germline V gene data show CDR1 as SEHNR and CDR2 as FQNEAQ (reference sequence). The CDR3 spells CASSLRQGTQETQYF. The CDR3 nucleotides read TGTGCCAGCAGCTTACGGCAGGGAACACAAGAGACCCAGTACTTC.

V and J are TRBV20-1 and TRBJ1-2; D is unclear. V lost 3 bases, J lost 0 bases, and 14 bases lay in between. The CDR3 has 15 amino acids. Germline assignment: CDR1 DFQATT and CDR2 SNEGSKA (reference sequence). The CDR3 sequence is CSASPPSGSNYGYTF. CDR3 nucleotides: TGCAGTGCTAGTCCCCCCTCGGGGTCTAACTATGGCTACACCTTC.

The chain has TRBV5-1 and TRBJ1-5, with TRBD1 identical over 8 bases. Germline trimming cut 4 bases from V and 5 bases from J; bases unmatched to any gene: 5. CDR1 is SGHRS, CDR2 YFSETQ, per germline. The CDR3 is made up of 14 amino acids. In DNA form, the CDR3 reads TGCGCCAGCAGCAGGTCAGGGGGCGATCAGCCCCAGCATTTT. Translation: CASSRSGGDQPQHF.